The 30 T cell receptor beta chains listed next were all sequenced from one sample in a study of control samples from healthy donors and cancer patients. This table comes from immunoSEQ multiplex PCR, and its TCRdb copy is limited to in-frame clones, with some not included. The profile covers 85,000 to 110,000 clones, with roughly 89% appearing a single time and under 20% taken by the ten largest. The sequencing input was PBMCs. The receptors shown here come from a man aged 55-75 years with lung cancer.

This sequence joins TRBV4-1 and TRBJ1-2, with D possibly TRBD1 on 6 matching bases. CDR3 length equals 15 residues. V was trimmed by 5 bases and J by 3 bases, leaving 16 bases between them. Looked up from germline, CDR1 is MGHRA and CDR2 is YSYEKL. The CDR3 reads CASSESSWTDYGYTF. CDR3 bases: TGCGCCAGCAGCGAAAGTTCGTGGACAGACTATGGCTACACCTTC.

This rearrangement joins TRBV9 to TRBJ1-1, with TRBD1 as a possible D gene (5 bases). V was shortened by 3 bases and J by 5 bases, with 11 bases between the two germline ends. CDR3 length: 13 residues. Germline CDR1 SGDLS, CDR2 YYNGEE. The CDR3 loop is CASSAGRLTEAFF. CDR3 sequence (DNA): TGTGCCAGCAGCGCAGGGAGGCTGACTGAAGCTTTCTTT.

The sample holds one count of this clone. The V gene is TRBV7-9, the J gene TRBJ1-3; D gene ambiguous. Germline V gene sequence: CDR1 SEHNR, CDR2 FQNEAQ (reference sequence). V was cut by 2 bases and J by 5 bases, with 13 bases left in between. The CDR3 runs to 15 residues. The CDR3 reads CASSLSRTARNTIYF. In nucleotides, the CDR3 is TGTGCCAGCAGCTTAAGCAGGACGGCTAGAAACACCATATATTTT.

The gene calls are TRBV9 and TRBJ2-3; a possible D gene is TRBD2 (5 bases). Germline-derived CDR1 and CDR2 are SGDLS and YYNGEE. This CDR3 is built from 12 residues. V was pared by 1 base and J by 8 bases, with 8 bases between. The CDR3: CASSVNEGTQYF. The CDR3 DNA reads as TGTGCCAGCAGCGTAAATGAGGGTACGCAGTATTTT. The full variable domain, completed using reference TRBV9 and TRBJ2-3, is DSGVTQTPKHLITATGQRVTLRCSPRSGDLSVYWYQQSLDQGLQFLIQYYNGEERAKGNILERFSAQQFPDLHSELNLSSLELGDSALYFCASSVNEGTQYFGPGTRLTVL.

This chain connects TRBV3-1 (or the pseudogene TRBV3-2) to TRBJ1-2, with D unclear. V shed 1 base and J shed 2 bases, with 14 bases lying between them. This CDR3 region has 16 residues. Germline V gene data show CDR1 as LGHDT and CDR2 as YNNKEL (reference sequence). For the CDR3, the DNA is TGTGCCAGCAGCCAAGGATCGGTACGGGAGAACTATGGCTACACCTTC. This gives the protein CASSQGSVRENYGYTF.

V and J are TRBV7-6 and TRBJ2-1; 11 bases map to TRBD2. CDR3 length: 17 residues. The V segment lost 1 base and the J segment 4 bases; nucleotides outside the gene matches: 6. Germline V gene data show CDR1 as SGHVS and CDR2 as FNYEAQ. The CDR3 protein is CASSLERLAGSYNEQFF. The CDR3 nucleotides read TGTGCCAGCAGCTTAGAGAGACTAGCGGGGAGTTACAATGAGCAGTTCTTC.

The genes are TRBV5-1 and TRBJ1-2, with TRBD1 identical over 12 bases. The CDR3 has 14 amino acids. V dropped 4 bases and J dropped 5; count of bases not matched to a gene: 3. CDR1 SGHRS and CDR2 YFSETQ come from the germline V gene. CDR3 sequence: CASSTGQGAYGYTF. CDR3 bases: TGCGCCAGCAGCACGGGACAGGGGGCGTATGGCTACACCTTC.

The chain uses TRBV7-9 and TRBJ2-3; TRBD2 matches at 14 bases. CDR1 and CDR2 from the germline V gene are SEHNR and FQNEAQ (reference sequence). V lost 5 bases, J lost 2 bases, and 3 bases stayed unmatched. The CDR3 has 16 amino acids. The CDR3 nucleotides read TGTGCCAGCAGCCGGACTAGCGGGGGGTCCACAGATACGCAGTATTTT. It is translated as CASSRTSGGSTDTQYF.

This chain joins TRBV18 and TRBJ2-3, with D unresolved. This CDR3 is 12 amino acids long. V shed 2 bases and J shed 6 bases, with 6 bases lying between them. Germline values: CDR1 KGHSH, CDR2 LQKENI. The CDR3 protein is CASSPNSDTQYF. CDR3 coding DNA: TGTGCCAGCTCACCAAATTCCGATACGCAGTATTTT.

V gene TRBV21-1 combines with J gene TRBJ2-7; TRBD2 is taken as the D call from the table, unchecked against the DNA. TRBV21-1 represents a pseudogene. This CDR3 has 16 amino acids. The DNA for the CDR3 is TGTGCCAGCAGCAAAGGGCTGGGAGGGCTTGCGGGGGAGCAGTACGTC. Amino acid sequence: CASSKGLGGLAGEQYV.

This chain uses TRBV7-3 with TRBJ2-5, with a possible D match to TRBD1 (5 bases). V lost 1 base and J 2 bases, leaving 8 bases between the germline ends. CDR1 SGHTA and CDR2 FQGTGA come from the germline V gene. The CDR3 extends over 14 amino acids. CDR3 bases: TGTGCCAGCAGCTTAAACAGGTGGCAAGAGACCCAGTACTTC. Translation gives CASSLNRWQETQYF.

The gene calls are TRBV30 and TRBJ1-5; possible D gene TRBD1, 5 bases. V lost 3 bases and J lost 5, with 11 bases in between. Germline V lookup: CDR1 GTSNPN, CDR2 SVGIG (reference sequence). This CDR3 spans 13 amino acids. CDR3 sequence: CAWRDQGHQPQHF. Here the CDR3 DNA reads TGTGCCTGGAGAGACCAGGGACATCAGCCCCAGCATTTT.

This sequence joins TRBV6-5 and TRBJ1-6, with 7 bases identical to TRBD1. In germline, CDR1 is MNHEY, CDR2 SVGAGI. Losses at the gene ends were 5 bases for V and 10 bases for J; bases not matched to a gene: 11. CDR3 length equals 15 residues. Here the CDR3 reads CASSPQGGLGSPLHF. Here the CDR3 DNA reads TGTGCCAGCAGTCCCCAGGGGGGGTTAGGGTCACCCCTCCACTTT.

The count of this clone is one. V usage is TRBV10-3 and J usage is TRBJ1-4; possible D gene TRBD1, 6 bases. Germline V gene lookup returns CDR1 ENHRY and CDR2 SYGVKD. This CDR3 region has 13 residues. Trimming cost V 11 bases and J 5 bases, with 15 bases left between them. CDR3 residues: CAANRDMNEKLFF. The CDR3 region has the DNA TGTGCCGCGAACCGGGACATGAATGAAAAACTGTTTTTT.

Only one count was recorded for this clone. The chain combines TRBV12-3 or TRBV12-4 with TRBJ2-1; D remains ambiguous. The CDR3 extends over 13 amino acids. V gave up 3 bases and J gave up 7 bases, with 10 bases separating them. The CDR3 DNA reads TGTGCCAGCAGTTTTCAGAAGGATAATGAGCAGTTCTTC. Translating gives CASSFQKDNEQFF.

V and J are TRBV5-1 and TRBJ1-6; TRBD1 might be the D (6 bases). The CDR3 consists of 15 residues. The germline CDR1 and CDR2 sequences are SGHRS and YFSETQ. The ends were cut back, 0 bases at V and 4 bases at J, with 8 bases in the middle. CDR3 nucleotides: TGCGCCAGCAGCTTGGCACAGGGATATAATTCACCCCTCCACTTT. The encoded protein is CASSLAQGYNSPLHF.

The J gene is TRBJ1-1, the V gene TRBV29-1; 7 bases are shared with TRBD1. This CDR3 has 13 residues. J gave up 11 bases and V 4 bases, and 13 bases lay outside the gene matches. The germline gives CDR1 SQVTM, CDR2 ANQGSEA. CDR3 sequence: CSVGGEQGWEAFF. CDR3 DNA sequence: TGCAGCGTTGGTGGAGAACAGGGGTGGGAGGCTTTCTTT. Full variable domain (remainder filled in from reference TRBV29-1 and TRBJ1-1): SAVISQKPSRDICQRGTSLTIQCQVDSQVTMMFWYRQQPGQSLTLIATANQGSEATYESGFVIDKFPISRPNLTFSTLTVSNMSPEDSSIYLCSVGGEQGWEAFFGQGTRLTVV.

A remark on this clone: The junction departs from germline at one end; a sequencing error may be responsible. The identical CDR3 is also encoded by other nucleotide sequences in the sample. V gene TRBV6-6 combines with J gene TRBJ1-3; the D gene is possibly TRBD1 (5 bases). Germline lookup yields CDR1 MNHNY and CDR2 SVGAGI (reference sequence). There are 12 residues in the CDR3. This CDR3 is CASSYGGNTIYF. The CDR3 nucleotides read TGCGCCAGCAGTTATGGGGGGAACACCATATATTTT.

The rearrangement joins TRBV18 to TRBJ1-1; D not certain. V gave up 2 bases and J gave up 1 base, with 14 bases separating them. The germline CDR1 and CDR2 sequences are KGHSH and LQKENI. This CDR3 region has 16 residues. The chain's CDR3 is CASSPNRLIGNTEAFF. The CDR3, as DNA: TGTGCCAGCTCACCAAACCGTCTAATTGGGAACACTGAAGCTTTCTTT.

V usage is TRBV3-1 (or the pseudogene TRBV3-2) and J usage is TRBJ2-1, with TRBD1 identical over 7 bases. Germline V gene lookup returns CDR1 LGHDT and CDR2 YNNKEL (reference sequence). The CDR3 consists of 14 residues. J was trimmed by 2 bases and V by 4 bases; bases with no gene match: 2. This chain's CDR3 is CASSRGTAYNEQFF. The CDR3 DNA reads as TGTGCCAGCAGCCGGGGGACAGCCTACAATGAGCAGTTCTTC.

The CDR3 region has the DNA TGTGCTAAATTAGGGTCAGGGGCCTTCTACGAGCAGTACTTC. Its protein is CAKLGSGAFYEQYF. The rearrangement uses TRBV2 and TRBJ2-7; maybe TRBD1 (6 bases). Germline-derived CDR1 and CDR2 are SNHLY and FYNNEI. This CDR3 has 14 amino acids.

The chain carries TRBV5-1 and TRBJ1-2, with TRBD1 matching 7 bases. The CDR3 spans 14 residues. Per the germline V gene, CDR1 is SGHRS and CDR2 is YFSETQ. The J segment lost 4 bases and the V segment lost 0 bases, leaving 3 bases of the junction unmatched. The CDR3 nucleotides read TGCGCCAGCAGCTTGGGACAGGGAGGCTATGGCTACACCTTC. This codes for CASSLGQGGYGYTF. Full variable domain (outside the CDR3, taken from reference TRBV5-1 and TRBJ1-2): KAGVTQTPRYLIKTRGQQVTLSCSPISGHRSVSWYQQTPGQGLQFLFEYFSETQRNKGNFPGRFSGRQFSNSRSEMNVSTLELGDSALYLCASSLGQGGYGYTFGSGTRLTVV.

There are a few counts of this clone. Here the CDR3 reads CASSSIRTTGDSPLHF. As DNA, the CDR3 is TGTGCCAGCAGTTCCATCCGGACGACGGGGGATTCACCCCTCCACTTT. The V call is TRBV27, the J call TRBJ1-6; weak D call: TRBD1 (5 bases). The length of the CDR3 is 16 residues. Germline CDR1 and CDR2: MNHEY and SMNVEV (reference sequence). The V gene lost 4 bases and the J gene lost 8 bases, with 18 bases spanning the gap.

The DNA of the CDR3 is TGTGCCACATCCGGGACAGCTAACTATGGCTACACCTTC. It yields the protein CATSGTANYGYTF. The rearrangement joins TRBV2 to TRBJ1-2; 7 bases are shared with TRBD1. This CDR3 region has 13 residues. The ends lost 10 bases at V and 0 bases at J; junction bases unmatched: 5. The germline V gene has CDR1 SNHLY and CDR2 FYNNEI.

This rearrangement joins TRBV14 to TRBJ1-6; D might be TRBD1 (6 bases). The V end was cut by 5 bases, the J end by 10 bases, with 15 bases between. CDR3 length: 14 amino acids. The germline V gene encodes CDR1 SGHDN and CDR2 FVKESK. The CDR3 DNA reads as TGTGCCAGCAGCGTCGCGGGGGCAGTGTCACCCCTCCACTTT. Protein product: CASSVAGAVSPLHF.

The chain has TRBV24-1 and TRBJ2-3; tentatively, D is TRBD2 (6 bases). Germline V CDR1 and CDR2: KGHDR, SFDVKD. The CDR3 runs to 14 residues. V was shortened by 8 bases and J by 0 bases, with 11 bases between the two germline ends. The CDR3 coding sequence is TGTGCCACCACTGACGGGGGTAGCACAGATACGCAGTATTTT. Translating gives CATTDGGSTDTQYF.

The J gene is TRBJ2-2, the V gene TRBV24-1; D unclear. V dropped 4 bases and J dropped 3 bases, with 5 bases sitting between them. Germline-derived CDR1 and CDR2 are KGHDR and SFDVKD. This CDR3 is built from 13 residues. In DNA, the CDR3 is TGTGCCACCAGTGAATATTACACCGGGGAGCTGTTTTTT. It translates to CATSEYYTGELFF.

The chain recombines TRBV9 with TRBJ1-2; TRBD1 matches 10 bases. In germline, CDR1 is SGDLS, CDR2 YYNGEE. The CDR3 has 17 residues. V lost 3 bases to trimming and J lost 1 base; unmatched junction nucleotides: 9. The CDR3 DNA reads as TGTGCCAGCAGCGGAATAGGAGGACAGGGGGTTAACTATGGCTACACCTTC. This translates into CASSGIGGQGVNYGYTF.

This clone appeared once. V is TRBV9 and J is TRBJ2-2, with 8 bases that match TRBD2. This CDR3 contains 14 residues. V dropped 4 bases and J dropped 6; count of bases not matched to a gene: 5. Germline V CDR1 and CDR2: SGDLS, YYNGEE. The CDR3: CASSPHGGAGELFF. CDR3 DNA sequence: TGTGCCAGCAGCCCCCACGGGGGGGCCGGGGAGCTGTTTTTT.

The V and J genes are TRBV2 and TRBJ2-1; 11 positions agree with TRBD2. Losses at the gene ends were 0 bases for V and 5 bases for J; bases not matched to a gene: 6. The germline V gene has CDR1 SNHLY and CDR2 FYNNEI. The CDR3 extends over 17 amino acids. In DNA form, the CDR3 reads TGTGCCAGCAGTGAAGCGAATAGCGGGGGGGCTAACAATGAGCAGTTCTTC. It specifies CASSEANSGGANNEQFF.